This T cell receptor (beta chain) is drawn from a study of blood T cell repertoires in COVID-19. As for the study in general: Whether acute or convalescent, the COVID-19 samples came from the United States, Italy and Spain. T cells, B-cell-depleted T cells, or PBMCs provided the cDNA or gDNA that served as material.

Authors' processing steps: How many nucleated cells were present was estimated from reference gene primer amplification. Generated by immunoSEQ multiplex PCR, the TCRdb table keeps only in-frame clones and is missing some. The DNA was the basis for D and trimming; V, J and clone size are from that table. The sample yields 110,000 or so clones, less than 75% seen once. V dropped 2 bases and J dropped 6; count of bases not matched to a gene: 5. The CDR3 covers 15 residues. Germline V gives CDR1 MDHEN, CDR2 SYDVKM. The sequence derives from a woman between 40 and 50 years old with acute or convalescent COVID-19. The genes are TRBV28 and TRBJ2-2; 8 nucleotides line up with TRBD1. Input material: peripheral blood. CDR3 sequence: CASSLGQGGPGELFF. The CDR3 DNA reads TGTGCCAGCAGTTTAGGACAGGGAGGCCCCGGGGAGCTGTTTTTT. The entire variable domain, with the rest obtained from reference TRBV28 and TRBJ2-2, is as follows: DVKVTQSSRYLVKRTGEKVFLECVQDMDHENMFWYRQDPGLGLRLIYFSYDVKMKEKGDIPEGYSVSREKKERFSLILESASTNQTSMYLCASSLGQGGPGELFFGEGSRLTVL.